This T cell receptor (beta chain) appears in the sequencing data of a study of T-cell reconstitution after alpha-beta-depleted transplantation in children. Preparation of the TCRbeta library used unique molecular identifiers. TCRdb processed the PCR reads anew with MiXCR; each CDR3 protein has one entry. The sample has around 580,000 distinct CDR3 sequences, roughly 24% seen once. Concerning this clonotype itself: The antigen remains unidentified.

V lost 5 bases and J lost 1, with 3 bases in between. The V gene's germline CDR1 is MNHEY and CDR2 SMNVEV (reference sequence). CDR3 length: 12 residues. Study findings and constraints: T cells produced anew were the main source of T-cell counts and diversity one year after transplant. There were reportedly several hundred expanded graft clones from which alpha-beta T cells came about two months after transplant.

The sequence came from a boy under three years old who had a stem cell transplant for acute myeloid leukemia, so the T cells may come from the graft donor. This chain links TRBV27 with TRBJ1-5; no firm D call. The material was PBMCs, mostly from graft donor cells, obtained 360 days after TCRalphabeta/CD19-depleted stem cell transplant. The CDR3 is CASSMSNQPQHF. CDR3 nucleotides: TGTGCCAGCAGTATGAGCAATCAGCCCCAGCATTTT.